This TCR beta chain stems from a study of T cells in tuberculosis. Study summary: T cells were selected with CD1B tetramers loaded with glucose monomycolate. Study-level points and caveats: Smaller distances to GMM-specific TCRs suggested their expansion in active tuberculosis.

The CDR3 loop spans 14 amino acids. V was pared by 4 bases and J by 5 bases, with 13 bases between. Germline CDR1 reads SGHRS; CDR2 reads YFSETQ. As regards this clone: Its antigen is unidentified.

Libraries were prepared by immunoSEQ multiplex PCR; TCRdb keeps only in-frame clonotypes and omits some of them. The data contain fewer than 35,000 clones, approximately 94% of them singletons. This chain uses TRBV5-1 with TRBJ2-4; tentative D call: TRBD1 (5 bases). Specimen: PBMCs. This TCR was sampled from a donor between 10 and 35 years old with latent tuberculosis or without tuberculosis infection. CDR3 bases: TGCGCCAGCAGCCCTACCCCCAGGGAAAACATTCAGTACTTC. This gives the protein CASSPTPRENIQYF.